The rows below give T cell receptor beta chains drawn from one sample of a study of PD-1 blockade in classical Hodgkin lymphoma. The repertoire was sequenced with immunoSEQ multiplex PCR; TCRdb's copy has only in-frame clones and lacks some. The data hold around 31,000 clones, with more than 70% observed a single time. Sequencing used CD4+ T cells from blood. Receptors were obtained from a human donor with classical Hodgkin lymphoma. Both conserved end residues are part of each CDR3. Each record gives: J gene, V gene, clone size, D gene, CDR3 protein, CDR3 DNA. A D gene is named only where the DNA matches it firmly. A row's size may be missing; if present it is once, few, many or a size class.

>TRBJ2-1|TRBV5-6|NA|NA
CASSLPGRHNEQFF
TGTGCCAGCAGCTTGCCGGGCAGGCACAATGAGCAGTTCTTC
>TRBJ2-5|TRBV10-3|NA|TRBD1
CAISESTTGVETQYF
TGTGCCATCAGTGAGTCGACCACAGGGGTCGAGACCCAGTACTTC
>TRBJ1-4|TRBV5-4|NA|NA
CASSLGHGDEKLFF
TGTGCCAGCAGCCTGGGACATGGGGATGAAAAACTGTTTTTT
>TRBJ1-1|TRBV28|NA|NA
CASTRNTEAFF
TGTGCCAGTACGCGGAACACTGAAGCTTTCTTT
>TRBJ2-3|TRBV5-1|NA|TRBD1
CASSGRQGHGTDTQYF
TGCGCCAGCAGCGGCCGACAGGGCCACGGCACAGATACGCAGTATTTT
>TRBJ1-3|TRBV29-1|medium-sized|NA
CSVASTGNTIYF
TGCAGCGTTGCTTCAACTGGAAACACCATATATTTT
>TRBJ2-3|TRBV7-2|once|TRBD2
CASSTSGRAFTDTQYF
TGTGCCAGCAGCACGAGCGGGAGGGCCTTCACAGATACGCAGTATTTT
>TRBJ2-7|TRBV6-5|NA|NA
CASSYDLGGKTYEQYF
TGTGCCAGCAGTTACGACCTTGGGGGGAAAACCTACGAGCAGTACTTC
>TRBJ2-3|TRBV7-3|NA|NA
CASSANGGGDTQYF
TGTGCCAGCAGCGCTAATGGGGGCGGGGATACGCAGTATTTT
>TRBJ2-2|TRBV2|NA|TRBD2
CASSVLGLEGGELFF
TGTGCCAGCAGTGTGCTAGGACTAGAGGGCGGGGAGCTGTTTTTT
>TRBJ2-7|TRBV20-1|NA|NA
CSGGYFEQYF
TGCAGCGGAGGGTATTTCGAGCAGTACTTC
>TRBJ2-3|TRBV4-1|NA|TRBD2
CASSQDPGLAGRGITDTQYF
TGCGCCAGCAGCCAAGACCCTGGACTAGCGGGGAGAGGGATCACAGATACGCAGTATTTT
>TRBJ2-7|TRBV7-2|NA|TRBD2
CASSLEGLAVYEQYF
TGTGCCAGCAGCTTAGAGGGACTAGCGGTGTACGAGCAGTACTTC
>TRBJ2-3|TRBV28|NA|NA
CASSPTGVVQYF
TGTGCCAGCAGTCCAACGGGAGTAGTGCAGTATTTT
>TRBJ1-5|TRBV5-8|NA|NA
CASSVDSNQPQHF
TGTGCCAGCAGCGTGGACAGCAATCAGCCCCAGCATTTT
>TRBJ1-3|TRBV7-2|NA|NA
CASSPGRATGNTIYF
TGTGCCAGCAGCCCGGGCAGGGCTACTGGAAACACCATATATTTT
>TRBJ2-2|TRBV7-9|NA|TRBD1
CASSSQTGQTGELFF
TGTGCCAGCAGCTCCCAGACAGGGCAAACCGGGGAGCTGTTTTTT
>TRBJ1-5|TRBV10-3|NA|TRBD1
CAIAAVDRGNQPQHF
TGTGCCATCGCCGCGGTGGACAGGGGCAATCAGCCCCAGCATTTT
>TRBJ2-2|TRBV29-1|once|NA
CSVARANTGELFF
TGCAGCGTTGCCAGGGCGAACACCGGGGAGCTGTTTTTT
>TRBJ2-3|TRBV4-1|NA|NA
CASSQGRIAGAGRSDTQYF
TGCGCCAGCAGCCAAGGACGAATCGCGGGGGCGGGGCGGTCAGATACGCAGTATTTT
>TRBJ2-4|TRBV19|once|TRBD1
CASRLNRGAVQYF
TGTGCCAGCCGGCTTAACAGGGGAGCGGTACAGTACTTC
>TRBJ1-5|TRBV28|NA|NA
CASSLPPGHNQPQHF
TGTGCCAGCAGTTTACCCCCTGGTCACAATCAGCCCCAGCATTTT
>TRBJ1-2|TRBV28|NA|TRBD1
CASSRTGVAYNGYTF
TGTGCCAGCAGTAGGACAGGGGTCGCTTATAATGGCTACACCTTC
>TRBJ1-5|TRBV29-1|NA|NA
CSVGAGATQPQHF
TGCAGCGTTGGCGCGGGGGCAACTCAGCCCCAGCATTTT
>TRBJ2-2|TRBV7-3|NA|NA
CASSLIGTGELFF
TGTGCCAGCAGCTTAATAGGCACCGGGGAGCTGTTTTTT
>TRBJ2-5|TRBV7-8|NA|TRBD2
CASSLVVSGGGETQYF
TGTGCCAGCAGCTTAGTGGTTTCGGGAGGTGGAGAGACCCAGTACTTC
>TRBJ1-1|TRBV19|NA|NA
CASSIPPAGNTEAFF
TGTGCCAGTAGTATTCCCCCGGCCGGGAACACTGAAGCTTTCTTT
>TRBJ2-7|TRBV28|NA|NA
CASSLDPSYEQYF
TGTGCCAGCAGTTTAGACCCCTCCTACGAGCAGTACTTC
>TRBJ2-5|TRBV18|NA|TRBD1
CASSPGQGGETQYF
TGTGCCAGCTCACCGGGACAGGGAGGAGAGACCCAGTACTTC
>TRBJ2-1|TRBV5-4|NA|TRBD2
CASSTVSGSEQFF
TGTGCCAGCAGCACGGTTAGCGGGAGCGAGCAGTTCTTC
>TRBJ2-7|TRBV18|NA|NA
CASSPPSSYEQYF
TGTGCCAGCTCACCACCCTCCTCCTACGAGCAGTACTTC
>TRBJ2-1|TRBV2|NA|NA
CASSEYIYNEQFF
TGTGCCAGCAGTGAGTACATCTACAATGAGCAGTTCTTC
>TRBJ1-1|TRBV7-3|NA|NA
CASSPSMNTEAFF
TGTGCCAGCAGCCCCTCTATGAACACTGAAGCTTTCTTT
>TRBJ2-7|TRBV9|NA|NA
CASSVDPGGAEQYF
TGTGCCAGCAGCGTAGACCCTGGGGGGGCCGAGCAGTACTTC
>TRBJ1-3|TRBV28|NA|NA
CARAGPHRRGNTIYF
TGTGCCAGGGCCGGGCCACATAGACGGGGAAACACCATATATTTT
>TRBJ1-1|TRBV4-3|few|NA
CASSQVLGGTEAFF
TGCGCCAGCAGCCAAGTTTTAGGCGGCACTGAAGCTTTCTTT
>TRBJ2-7|TRBV11-2|NA|NA
CASSSLRERYYEQYF
TGTGCCAGCAGCTCCCTCCGGGAGCGATACTACGAGCAGTACTTC
>TRBJ2-1|TRBV6-8|NA|TRBD2
CASRRLAGVGNEQFF
TGTGCCAGCAGAAGACTAGCGGGAGTCGGTAATGAGCAGTTCTTC
>TRBJ2-3|TRBV29-1|NA|NA
CSVAFGASSTDTQYF
TGCAGCGTTGCGTTCGGGGCGTCTAGCACAGATACGCAGTATTTT
>TRBJ1-3|TRBV11-2|NA|NA
CASSLEGLTGNTIYF
TGTGCCAGCAGCTTAGAAGGGCTCACTGGAAACACCATATATTTT
>TRBJ2-7|TRBV7-2|once|NA
CASSLEPAAGYEQYF
TGTGCCAGCAGCTTAGAGCCCGCGGCAGGTTACGAGCAGTACTTC
>TRBJ1-6|TRBV9|NA|NA
CASSEGGYNSPLHF
TGTGCCAGCAGCGAAGGGGGTTATAATTCACCCCTCCACTTT
>TRBJ2-7|TRBV15|NA|NA
CATSRYTGTYEQYF
TGTGCCACCAGCAGATATACCGGGACCTACGAGCAGTACTTC
>TRBJ2-3|TRBV6-1|NA|NA
CASRAPQWVDTQYF
TGTGCCAGCAGAGCCCCTCAGTGGGTAGATACGCAGTATTTT
>TRBJ2-2|TRBV7-9|NA|NA
CASSLGGEETGELFF
TGTGCCAGCAGCTTAGGGGGAGAGGAGACCGGGGAGCTGTTTTTT
>TRBJ2-5|TRBV7-2|NA|NA
CASSLGLQQETQYF
TGTGCCAGCAGCTTAGGGCTCCAGCAAGAGACCCAGTACTTC
>TRBJ2-5|TRBV5-1|NA|NA
CASSRVIGVETQYF
TGCGCCAGCAGCCGAGTCATAGGAGTGGAGACCCAGTACTTC